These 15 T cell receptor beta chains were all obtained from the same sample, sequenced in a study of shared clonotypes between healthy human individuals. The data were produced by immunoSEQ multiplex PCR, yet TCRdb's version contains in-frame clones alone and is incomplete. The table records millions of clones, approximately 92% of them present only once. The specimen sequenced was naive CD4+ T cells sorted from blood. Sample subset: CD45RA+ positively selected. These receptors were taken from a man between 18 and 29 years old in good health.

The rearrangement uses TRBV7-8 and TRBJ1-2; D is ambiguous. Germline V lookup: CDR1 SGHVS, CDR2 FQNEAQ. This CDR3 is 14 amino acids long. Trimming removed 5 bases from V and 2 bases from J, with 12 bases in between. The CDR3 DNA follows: TGTGCCAGCAGCCCTCCAAGCGTGAACTATGGCTACACCTTC. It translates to CASSPPSVNYGYTF.

The CDR3 DNA reads as TGTGCCAGCAGTCCCGCCGGGCAGAAAAACAATGAGCAGTTCTTC. Protein product: CASSPAGQKNNEQFF. The chain carries TRBV28 and TRBJ2-1; D gene unclear. This CDR3 contains 15 residues. V lost 5 bases and J lost 5, with 16 bases in between. Germline values: CDR1 MDHEN, CDR2 SYDVKM.

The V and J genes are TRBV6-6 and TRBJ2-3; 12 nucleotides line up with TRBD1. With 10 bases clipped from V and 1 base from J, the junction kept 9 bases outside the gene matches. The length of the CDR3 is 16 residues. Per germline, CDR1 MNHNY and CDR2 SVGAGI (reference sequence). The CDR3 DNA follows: TGTGCCACCGTCCCGGGACAGGGGGCGGGCACAGATACGCAGTATTTT. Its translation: CATVPGQGAGTDTQYF.

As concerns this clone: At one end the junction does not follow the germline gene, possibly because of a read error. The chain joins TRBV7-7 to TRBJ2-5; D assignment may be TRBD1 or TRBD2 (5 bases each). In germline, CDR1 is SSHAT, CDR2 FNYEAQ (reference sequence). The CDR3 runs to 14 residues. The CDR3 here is CASSFEGRVETQYF. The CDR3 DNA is TGTGCTAGCAGCTTTGAGGGGCGGGTGGAGACCCAGTACTTC.

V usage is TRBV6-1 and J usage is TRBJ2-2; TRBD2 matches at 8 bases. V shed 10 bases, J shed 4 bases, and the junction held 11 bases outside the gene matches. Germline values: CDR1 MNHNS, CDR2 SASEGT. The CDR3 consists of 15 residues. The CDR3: CATTKQAGVTGELFF. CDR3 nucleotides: TGTGCCACCACTAAGCAAGCGGGAGTCACCGGGGAGCTGTTTTTT.

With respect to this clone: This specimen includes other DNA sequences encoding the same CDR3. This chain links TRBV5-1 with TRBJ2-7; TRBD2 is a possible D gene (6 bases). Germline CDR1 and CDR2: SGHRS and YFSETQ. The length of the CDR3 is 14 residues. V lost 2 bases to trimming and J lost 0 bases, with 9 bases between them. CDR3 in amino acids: CASSFGGSSYEQYF. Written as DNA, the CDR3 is TGCGCCAGCAGCTTCGGGGGAAGCTCCTACGAGCAGTACTTC.

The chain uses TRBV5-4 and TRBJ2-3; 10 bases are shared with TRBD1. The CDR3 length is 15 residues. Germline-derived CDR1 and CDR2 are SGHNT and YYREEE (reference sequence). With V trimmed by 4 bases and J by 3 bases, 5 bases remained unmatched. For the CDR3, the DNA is TGTGCCAGCAGCGGGACAGGGGTCGGTACAGATACGCAGTATTTT. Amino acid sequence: CASSGTGVGTDTQYF.

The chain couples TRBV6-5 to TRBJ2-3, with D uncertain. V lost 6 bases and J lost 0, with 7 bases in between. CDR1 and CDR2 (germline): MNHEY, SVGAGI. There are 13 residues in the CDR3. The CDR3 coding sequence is TGTGCCAGCAGCCGTTATAGCACAGATACGCAGTATTTT. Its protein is CASSRYSTDTQYF.

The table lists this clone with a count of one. In DNA form, the CDR3 reads TGTGCTAGACGGTACTCTGGGGCCAACGTCCTGACTTTC. Its protein product is CARRYSGANVLTF. The gene calls are TRBV7-2 and TRBJ2-6; D not certain. CDR3 length: 13 amino acids. CDR1 SGHTA and CDR2 FQGNSA come from the germline V gene.

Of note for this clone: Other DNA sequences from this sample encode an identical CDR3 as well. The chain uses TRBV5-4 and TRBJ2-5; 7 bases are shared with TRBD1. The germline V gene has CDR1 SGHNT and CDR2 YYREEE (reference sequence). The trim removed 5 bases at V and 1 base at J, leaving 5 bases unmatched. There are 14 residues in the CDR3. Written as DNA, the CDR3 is TGTGCCAGCAGTTTACAGGGGCTCCAAGAGACCCAGTACTTC. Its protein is CASSLQGLQETQYF.

Here the CDR3 DNA reads TGTGCCAGCAGCTCCCCACAGACCCGGACAGCAACTAATGAAAAACTGTTTTTT. The encoded protein is CASSSPQTRTATNEKLFF. The V gene is TRBV7-2, the J gene TRBJ1-4; weak D call: TRBD1 (6 bases). Germline CDR1 SGHTA, CDR2 FQGNSA. CDR3 length: 18 residues. Trimming left V 4 bases short and J 0 bases short, with 18 bases between.

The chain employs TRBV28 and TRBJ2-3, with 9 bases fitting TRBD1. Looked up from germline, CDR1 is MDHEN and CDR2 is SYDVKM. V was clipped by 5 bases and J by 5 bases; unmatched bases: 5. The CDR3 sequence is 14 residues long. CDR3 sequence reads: CASSRDRVQDTQYF. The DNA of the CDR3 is TGTGCCAGCAGTAGGGACAGGGTCCAAGATACGCAGTATTTT. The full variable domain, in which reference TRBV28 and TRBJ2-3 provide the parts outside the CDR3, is DVKVTQSSRYLVKRTGEKVFLECVQDMDHENMFWYRQDPGLGLRLIYFSYDVKMKEKGDIPEGYSVSREKKERFSLILESASTNQTSMYLCASSRDRVQDTQYFGPGTRLTVL.

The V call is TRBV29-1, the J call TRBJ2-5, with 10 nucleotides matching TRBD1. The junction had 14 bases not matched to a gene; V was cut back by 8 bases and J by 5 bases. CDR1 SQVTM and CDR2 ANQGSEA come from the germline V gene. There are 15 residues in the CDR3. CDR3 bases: TGCAGCTTCTCCCCCTCGACAGGGGGCCGCGAGACCCAGTACTTC. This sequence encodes CSFSPSTGGRETQYF.

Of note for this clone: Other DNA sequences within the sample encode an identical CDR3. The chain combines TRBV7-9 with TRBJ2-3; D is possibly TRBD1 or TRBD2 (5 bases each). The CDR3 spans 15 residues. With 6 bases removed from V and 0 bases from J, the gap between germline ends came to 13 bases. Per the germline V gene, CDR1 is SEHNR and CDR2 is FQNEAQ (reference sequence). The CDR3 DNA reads TGTGCCAGCAGTACCGGGACGACTAGCACAGATACGCAGTATTTT. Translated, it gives CASSTGTTSTDTQYF.

This CDR3 reads CASTGTPGNTIYF. In DNA form, the CDR3 reads TGTGCCAGTACCGGGACACCCGGAAACACCATATATTTT. V gene TRBV19 combines with J gene TRBJ1-3; D perhaps matches TRBD1 (6 bases). Germline values: CDR1 LNHDA, CDR2 SQIVND (reference sequence). Deletions cut 7 bases from V and 4 bases from J, with 11 bases between. The CDR3 has 13 residues. Complete variable domain (other parts from reference TRBV19 and TRBJ1-3): DGGITQSPKYLFRKEGQNVTLSCEQNLNHDAMYWYRQDPGQGLRLIYYSQIVNDFQKGDIAEGYSVSREKKESFPLTVTSAQKNPTAFYLCASTGTPGNTIYFGEGSWLTVV.